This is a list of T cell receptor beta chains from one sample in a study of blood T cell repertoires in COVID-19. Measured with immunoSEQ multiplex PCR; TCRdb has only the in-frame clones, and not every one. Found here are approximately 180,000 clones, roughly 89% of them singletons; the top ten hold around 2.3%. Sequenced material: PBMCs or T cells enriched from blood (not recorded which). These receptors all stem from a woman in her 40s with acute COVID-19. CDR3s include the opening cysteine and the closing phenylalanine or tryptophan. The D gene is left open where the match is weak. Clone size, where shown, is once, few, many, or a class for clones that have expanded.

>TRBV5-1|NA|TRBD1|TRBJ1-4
TGCGCCAGCAGTAAAACAGGGGGCGCGGCTAATGAAAAACTGTTTTTT
CASSKTGGAANEKLFF
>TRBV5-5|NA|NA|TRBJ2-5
TGTGCCAGCAGCTTGGGCCCGTCCCTCCAGGAGACCCAGTACTTC
CASSLGPSLQETQYF
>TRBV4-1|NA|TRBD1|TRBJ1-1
TGCGCCAGCAGCTTTATACAGGGGCGAGACACTGAAGCTTTCTTT
CASSFIQGRDTEAFF
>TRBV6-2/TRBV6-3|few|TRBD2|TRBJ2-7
TGTGCCAGCAGTACCCCAACTAGCGGAAATTACTACGAGCAGTACTTC
CASSTPTSGNYYEQYF
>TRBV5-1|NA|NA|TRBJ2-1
TGCGCCAGCGGACTAAGTTGGGGTTACAATGAGCAGTTCTTC
CASGLSWGYNEQFF
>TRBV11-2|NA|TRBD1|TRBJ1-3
TGTGCCAGCAGCTCCCTGACAGGGCCGACAGGAAACACCATATATTTT
CASSSLTGPTGNTIYF
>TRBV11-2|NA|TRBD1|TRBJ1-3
TGTGCCAGCAGACGAGCCGGGACAGGGGGCATCTCTGGAAACACCATATATTTT
CASRRAGTGGISGNTIYF
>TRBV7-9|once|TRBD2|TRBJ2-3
TGTGCCAGCAGCTTCGGACTAGCGGGGGGGCCGAGCACAGATACGCAGTATTTT
CASSFGLAGGPSTDTQYF
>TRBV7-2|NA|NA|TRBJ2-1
TGTGCCAGCATAAAAGCGCGGACTTACAATGAGCAGTTCTTC
CASIKARTYNEQFF
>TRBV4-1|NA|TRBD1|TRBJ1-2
TGCGCCAGCAGCCCGGACAGGGGGCGGGTGTATGGCTACACCTTC
CASSPDRGRVYGYTF
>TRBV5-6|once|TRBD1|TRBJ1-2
TGTGCCAGCAGCTTGGATCTGGCAGGGGGTGATAACTATGGCTACACCTTC
CASSLDLAGGDNYGYTF
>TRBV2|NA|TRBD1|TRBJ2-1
TGTGCCAGCAGTGAAGCACCACAGGGGGCTAACAATGAGCAGTTCTTC
CASSEAPQGANNEQFF
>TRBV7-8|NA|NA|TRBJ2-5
TGTGCCAGCAGCTTTGGGAGAGGGGAGACCCAGTACTTC
CASSFGRGETQYF
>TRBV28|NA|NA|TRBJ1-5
TGTGCCAGCCAGCACAACAGAGGCAATCAGCCCCAGCATTTT
CASQHNRGNQPQHF
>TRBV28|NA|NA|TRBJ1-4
TGTGCCAGCAGGATCCCAGGGTCGACTAATGAAAAACTGTTTTTT
CASRIPGSTNEKLFF
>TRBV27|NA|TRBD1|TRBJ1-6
TGTGCCAGCAGTTCCTGGACAGGGGGAAAGGACTCACCCCTCCACTTT
CASSSWTGGKDSPLHF
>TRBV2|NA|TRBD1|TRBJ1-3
TGTGCCAGCACCGAGACAGGGGCAAGAACTGGTGGAAACACCATATATTTT
CASTETGARTGGNTIYF
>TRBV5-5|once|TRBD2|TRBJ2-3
TGTGCCAGCAGCCTGGGGCGATCGAGACTAGCGGACACAGATACGCAGTATTTT
CASSLGRSRLADTDTQYF
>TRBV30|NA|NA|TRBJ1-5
TGTGCCTGGCTAGACAGTTACAATCAGCCCCAGCATTTT
CAWLDSYNQPQHF
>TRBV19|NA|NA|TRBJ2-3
TGTGCCAGTAGTATAAGGGGTCAGGGCCGTAGCACAGATACGCAGTATTTT
CASSIRGQGRSTDTQYF
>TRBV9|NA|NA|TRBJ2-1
TGTGCCAGCAGCGTAATAGCGGCCCAAGCCTACAATGAGCAGTTCTTC
CASSVIAAQAYNEQFF
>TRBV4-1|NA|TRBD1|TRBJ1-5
TGCGCCAGCAGCCAAGGCCGGGACAGAGATCAGCCCCAGCATTTT
CASSQGRDRDQPQHF
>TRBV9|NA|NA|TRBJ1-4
TGTGCCAGCAGCGCCGGTTCAGGGTCTAATGAAAAACTGTTTTTT
CASSAGSGSNEKLFF
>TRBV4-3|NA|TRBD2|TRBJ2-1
TGCGCCAGCAGCCAAGAAGGCGGGAGCTCCTACAATGAGCAGTTCTTC
CASSQEGGSSYNEQFF
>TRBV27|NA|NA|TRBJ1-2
TGTGCCAGCAGTCCGGGGGGCAACTATGGCTACACCTTC
CASSPGGNYGYTF
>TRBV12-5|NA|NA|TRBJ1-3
TGTGCTAGTGGTTCAGGGGCTCACGGAAACACCATATATTTT
CASGSGAHGNTIYF
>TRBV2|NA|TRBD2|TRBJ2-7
TGTGCCAGCAGTGAAGGTCTAGCGGGGGCCACCTACGAGCAGTACTTC
CASSEGLAGATYEQYF
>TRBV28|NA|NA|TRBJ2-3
TGTGCCAGCAGTTTGGGGGGAAGCACAGATACGCAGTATTTT
CASSLGGSTDTQYF
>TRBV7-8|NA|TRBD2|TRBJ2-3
TGTGCCAGCAGCGCGGGGACTAGCGGGAGGTTTATCTTCCCAGATACGCAGTATTTT
CASSAGTSGRFIFPDTQYF
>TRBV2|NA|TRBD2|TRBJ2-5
TGTGCCAGCAGGGGGGGGTTTACAGAGACCCAGTACTTC
CASRGGFTETQYF
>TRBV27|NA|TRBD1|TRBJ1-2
TGTGCCAGCAGTTTATCGTGGGGACAGGGGGCAAATGGCTACACCTTC
CASSLSWGQGANGYTF
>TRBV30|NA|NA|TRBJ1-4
TGTGCCTGGAGTGTACAATCCGGGGGGAAAAATGAAAAACTGTTTTTT
CAWSVQSGGKNEKLFF
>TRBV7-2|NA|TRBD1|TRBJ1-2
TGTGCCAGCAGCTTCCAATCCGGGACAGCAGATGGCTACACCTTC
CASSFQSGTADGYTF
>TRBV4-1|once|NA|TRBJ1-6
TGCGCCAGCAGCCAAGCTACGTCCAATTCACCCCTCCACTTT
CASSQATSNSPLHF
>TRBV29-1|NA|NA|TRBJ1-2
TGCAGCGTTATTTCAGGTGGAGGCTACACCTTC
CSVISGGGYTF
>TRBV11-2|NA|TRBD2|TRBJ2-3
TGTGCCAGCAGCTTAGGAGGGCTAGCGGGATGGGTAACAGATACGCAGTATTTT
CASSLGGLAGWVTDTQYF
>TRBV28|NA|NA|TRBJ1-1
TGTGCCGGCAGTTTATCTGTCGGGGGCACTGAAGCTTTCTTT
CAGSLSVGGTEAFF